This entry features one TCR beta chain sequence. The identical CDR3 is also encoded by other nucleotide sequences in the sample. Trimming cost V 4 bases and J 8 bases; bases outside gene matches: 7. CDR3 length: 14 amino acids. The germline gives CDR1 SGHRS, CDR2 YFSETQ. This sample stems from a study of technical replicates of blood from a few donors. Libraries were prepared by immunoSEQ multiplex PCR; TCRdb keeps only in-frame clonotypes and omits some of them. The table lists tens of thousands of clones, around 96% of them singletons. Sequenced input: T cells isolated from PBMCs. The rearrangement joins TRBV5-1 to TRBJ1-4; TRBD1 agrees at 8 bases. The receptor's source is a human donor in good health. CDR3 sequence reads: CASSPGQGGEKLFF. Written as DNA, the CDR3 is TGCGCCAGCAGCCCAGGACAGGGCGGCGAAAAACTGTTTTTT.